The present T cell receptor beta chain was sequenced within a study of cytomegalovirus exposure and HLA in healthy donors. Study results and limitations: Specific recognition of CMV antigens was confirmed in vitro for three chains (all CMV-associated). Previous analysis showed most TCR beta V segments were productive about 90% or about 30% of the time.

The PCR had 60 Vbeta and 13 Jbeta primers. Per the study methods: Among the unique TCR beta chains that a later analysis counted, roughly 80 million in all, 9.5 million to 11 million were shared. TCRdb's copy holds only in-frame clones and misses some; the assay was immunoSEQ multiplex PCR. The DNA gave D and trimming, while V, J and clone size come from that table. Among approximately 150,000 clones listed, around 68% were seen once. About this clone: No antigen is known for it.

The CDR3 sequence is 15 residues long. CDR1 and CDR2 from the germline V gene are SGHTS and YDEGEE. V shed 3 bases, J shed 5 bases, and the junction held 4 bases outside the gene matches. The clonotype was recovered from a man between 45 and 60 years old in good health and CMV-seronegative. The rearrangement links TRBV5-8 to TRBJ2-7, with TRBD2 matching 14 bases. Sequencing input: PBMCs. DNA for the CDR3: TGTGCCAGCAGCTCCCCGGGACTAGCGGGGGACGAGCAGTACTTC. Amino acids: CASSSPGLAGDEQYF.